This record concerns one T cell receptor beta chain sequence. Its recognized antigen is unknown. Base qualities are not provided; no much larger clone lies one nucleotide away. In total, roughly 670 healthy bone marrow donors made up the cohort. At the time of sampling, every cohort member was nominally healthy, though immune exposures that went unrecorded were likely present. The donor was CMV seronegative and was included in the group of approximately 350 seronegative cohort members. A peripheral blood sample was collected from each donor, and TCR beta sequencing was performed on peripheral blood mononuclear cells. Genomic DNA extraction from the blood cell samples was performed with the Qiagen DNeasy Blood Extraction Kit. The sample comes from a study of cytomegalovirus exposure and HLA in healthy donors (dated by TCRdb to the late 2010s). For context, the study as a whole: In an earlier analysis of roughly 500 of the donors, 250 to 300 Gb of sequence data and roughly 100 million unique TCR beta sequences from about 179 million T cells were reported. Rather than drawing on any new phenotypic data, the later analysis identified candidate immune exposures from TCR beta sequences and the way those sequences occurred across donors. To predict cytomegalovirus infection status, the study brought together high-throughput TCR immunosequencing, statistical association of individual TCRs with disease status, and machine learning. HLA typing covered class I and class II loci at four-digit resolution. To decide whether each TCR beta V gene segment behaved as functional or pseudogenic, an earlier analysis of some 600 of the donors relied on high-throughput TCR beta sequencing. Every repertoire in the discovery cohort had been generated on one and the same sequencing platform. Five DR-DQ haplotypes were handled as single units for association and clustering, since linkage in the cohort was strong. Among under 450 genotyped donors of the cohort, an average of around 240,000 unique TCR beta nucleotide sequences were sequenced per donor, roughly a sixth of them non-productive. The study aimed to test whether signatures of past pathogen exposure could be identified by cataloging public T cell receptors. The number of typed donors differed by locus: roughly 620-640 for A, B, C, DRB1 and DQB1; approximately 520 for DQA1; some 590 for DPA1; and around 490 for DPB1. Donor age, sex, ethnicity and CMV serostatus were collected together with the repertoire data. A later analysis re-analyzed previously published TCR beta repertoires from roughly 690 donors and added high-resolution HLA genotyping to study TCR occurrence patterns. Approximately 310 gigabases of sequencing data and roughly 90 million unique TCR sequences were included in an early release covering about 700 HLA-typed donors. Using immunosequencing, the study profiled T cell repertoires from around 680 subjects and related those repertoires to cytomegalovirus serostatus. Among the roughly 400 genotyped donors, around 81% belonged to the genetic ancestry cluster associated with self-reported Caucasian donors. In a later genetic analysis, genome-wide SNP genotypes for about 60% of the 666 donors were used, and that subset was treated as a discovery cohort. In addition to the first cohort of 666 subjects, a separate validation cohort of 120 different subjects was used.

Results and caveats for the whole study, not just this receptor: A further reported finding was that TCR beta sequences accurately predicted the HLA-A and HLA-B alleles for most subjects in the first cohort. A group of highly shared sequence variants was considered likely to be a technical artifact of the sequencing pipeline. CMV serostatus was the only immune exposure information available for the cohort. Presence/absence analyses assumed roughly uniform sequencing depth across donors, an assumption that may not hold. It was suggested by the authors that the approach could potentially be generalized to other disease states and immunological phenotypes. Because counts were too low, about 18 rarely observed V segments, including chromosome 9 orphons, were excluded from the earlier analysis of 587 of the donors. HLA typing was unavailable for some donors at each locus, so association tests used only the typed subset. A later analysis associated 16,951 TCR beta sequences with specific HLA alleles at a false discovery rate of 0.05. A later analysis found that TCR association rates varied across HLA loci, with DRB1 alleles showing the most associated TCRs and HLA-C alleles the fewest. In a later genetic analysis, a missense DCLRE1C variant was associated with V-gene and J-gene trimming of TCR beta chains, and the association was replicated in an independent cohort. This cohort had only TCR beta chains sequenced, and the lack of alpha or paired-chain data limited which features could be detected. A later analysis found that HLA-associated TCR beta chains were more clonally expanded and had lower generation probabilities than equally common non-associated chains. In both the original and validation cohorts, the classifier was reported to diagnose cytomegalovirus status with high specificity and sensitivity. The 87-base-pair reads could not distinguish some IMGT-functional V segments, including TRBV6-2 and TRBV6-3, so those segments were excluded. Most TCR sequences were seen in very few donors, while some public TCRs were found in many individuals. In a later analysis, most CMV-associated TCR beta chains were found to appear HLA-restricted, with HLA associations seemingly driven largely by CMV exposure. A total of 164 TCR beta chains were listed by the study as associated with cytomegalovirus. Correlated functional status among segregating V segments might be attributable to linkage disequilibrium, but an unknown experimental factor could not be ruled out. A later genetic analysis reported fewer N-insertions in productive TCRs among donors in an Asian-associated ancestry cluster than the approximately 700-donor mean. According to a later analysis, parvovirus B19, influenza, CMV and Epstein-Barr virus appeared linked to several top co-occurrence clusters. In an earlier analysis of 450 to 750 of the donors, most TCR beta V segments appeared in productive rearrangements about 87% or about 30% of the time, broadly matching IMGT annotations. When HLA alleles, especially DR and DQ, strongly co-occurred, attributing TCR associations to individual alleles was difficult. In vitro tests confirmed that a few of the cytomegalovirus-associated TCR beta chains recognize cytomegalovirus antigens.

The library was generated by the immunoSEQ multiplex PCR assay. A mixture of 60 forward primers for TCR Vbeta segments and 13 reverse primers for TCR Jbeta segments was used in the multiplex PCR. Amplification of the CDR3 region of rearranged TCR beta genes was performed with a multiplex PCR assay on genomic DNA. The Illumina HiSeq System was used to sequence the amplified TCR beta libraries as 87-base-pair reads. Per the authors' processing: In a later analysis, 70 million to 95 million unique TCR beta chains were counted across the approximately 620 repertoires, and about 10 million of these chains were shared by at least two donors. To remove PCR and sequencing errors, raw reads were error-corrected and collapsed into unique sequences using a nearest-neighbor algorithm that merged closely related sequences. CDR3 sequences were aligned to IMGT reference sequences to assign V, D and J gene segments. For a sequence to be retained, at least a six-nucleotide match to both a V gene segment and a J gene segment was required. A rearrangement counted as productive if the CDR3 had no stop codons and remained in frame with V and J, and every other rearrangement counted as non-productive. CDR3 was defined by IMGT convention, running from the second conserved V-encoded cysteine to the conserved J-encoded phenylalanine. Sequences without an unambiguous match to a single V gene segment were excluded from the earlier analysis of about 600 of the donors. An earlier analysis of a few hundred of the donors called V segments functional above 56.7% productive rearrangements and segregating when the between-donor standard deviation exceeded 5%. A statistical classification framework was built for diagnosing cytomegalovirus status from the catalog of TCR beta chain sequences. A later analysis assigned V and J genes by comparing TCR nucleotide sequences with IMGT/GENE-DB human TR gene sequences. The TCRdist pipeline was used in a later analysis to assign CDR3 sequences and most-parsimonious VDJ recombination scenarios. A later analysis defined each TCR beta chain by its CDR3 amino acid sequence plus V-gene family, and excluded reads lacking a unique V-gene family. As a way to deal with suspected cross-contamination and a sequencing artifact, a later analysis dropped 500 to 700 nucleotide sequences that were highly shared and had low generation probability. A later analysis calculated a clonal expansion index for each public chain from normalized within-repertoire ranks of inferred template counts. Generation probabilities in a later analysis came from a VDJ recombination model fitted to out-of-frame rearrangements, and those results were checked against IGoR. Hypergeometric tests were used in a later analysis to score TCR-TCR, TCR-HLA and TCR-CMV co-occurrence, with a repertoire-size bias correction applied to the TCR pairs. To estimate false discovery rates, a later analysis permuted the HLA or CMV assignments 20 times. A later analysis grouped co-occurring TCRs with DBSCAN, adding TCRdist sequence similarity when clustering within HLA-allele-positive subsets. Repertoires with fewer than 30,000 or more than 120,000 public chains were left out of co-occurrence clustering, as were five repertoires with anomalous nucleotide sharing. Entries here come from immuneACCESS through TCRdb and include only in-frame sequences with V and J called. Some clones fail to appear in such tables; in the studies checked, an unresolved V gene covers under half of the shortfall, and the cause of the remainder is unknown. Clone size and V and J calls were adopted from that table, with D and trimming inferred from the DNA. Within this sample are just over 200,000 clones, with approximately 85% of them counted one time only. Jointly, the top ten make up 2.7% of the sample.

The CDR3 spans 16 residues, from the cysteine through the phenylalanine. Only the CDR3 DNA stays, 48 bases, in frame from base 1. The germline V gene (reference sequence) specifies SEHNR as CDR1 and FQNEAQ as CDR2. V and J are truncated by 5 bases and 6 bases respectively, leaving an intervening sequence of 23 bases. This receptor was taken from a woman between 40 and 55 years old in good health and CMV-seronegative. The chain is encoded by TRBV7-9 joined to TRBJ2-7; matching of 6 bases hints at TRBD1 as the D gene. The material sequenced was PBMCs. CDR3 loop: CASSPRGTPNDVEQYF. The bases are TGTGCCAGCAGCCCTAGGGGGACCCCAAATGATGTCGAGCAGTACTTC.